This T cell receptor (beta chain) was sequenced during a study of Ad26.COV2.S vaccination and SARS-CoV-2 variants. Study information: Ad26.COV2.S given intramuscularly, once or twice 56 days apart.

The study's findings and limits: Total responses of T cells may have been underestimated by the analyses of TCR breadth and depth.

The CDR3 extends over 15 amino acids. Germline V CDR1 and CDR2: SEHNR, FQNEAQ (reference sequence). Deletions cut 2 bases from V and 8 bases from J, with 16 bases between. The method was immunoSEQ multiplex PCR; TCRdb's version includes in-frame clones alone and lacks a portion of them. The sample includes 350,000 to 500,000 clones, roughly 90% of them seen just once. As concerns this clone: Its antigen is still unknown.

Indicated treatment: around 19 received Ad26.COV2.S at low or high dose, single or two shots; roughly five received placebo; per-sample allocation not given. Day 63 after the first injection of vaccine or placebo was the sampling time. An adult of 18-55 years in Boston served as donor. Expressing Wuhan-strain SARS-CoV-2 spike, an Ad26 vector served as the vaccine. The V call is TRBV7-9, the J call TRBJ2-1; weak D call: TRBD2 (5 bases). Sequencing was performed on peripheral blood, taken in a trial of Ad26.COV2.S vaccine versus placebo. The receptor was isolated from a person aged 18 to 65 who received the Ad26.COV2.S COVID-19 vaccine or a placebo. The CDR3 here is CASSLFREGIDEQFF. CDR3 coding DNA: TGTGCCAGCAGCTTATTCCGGGAAGGGATCGATGAGCAGTTCTTC.